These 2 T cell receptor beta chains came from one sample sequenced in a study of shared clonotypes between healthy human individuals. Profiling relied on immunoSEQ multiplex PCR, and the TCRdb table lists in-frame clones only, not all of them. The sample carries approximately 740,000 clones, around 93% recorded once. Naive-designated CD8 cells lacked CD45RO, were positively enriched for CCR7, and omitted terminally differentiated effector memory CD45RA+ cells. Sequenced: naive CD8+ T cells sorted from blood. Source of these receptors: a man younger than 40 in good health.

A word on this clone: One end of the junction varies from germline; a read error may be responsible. The CDR3 DNA reads as TGTGCCTCTCACTGGGGGAGGGGCTGGATCTTC. Translated: CASHWGRGWIF. This chain uses TRBV19 with TRBJ2-1, with TRBD2 identical over 7 bases. The germline V gene has CDR1 LNHDA and CDR2 SQIVND (reference sequence). The CDR3 extends over 11 amino acids.

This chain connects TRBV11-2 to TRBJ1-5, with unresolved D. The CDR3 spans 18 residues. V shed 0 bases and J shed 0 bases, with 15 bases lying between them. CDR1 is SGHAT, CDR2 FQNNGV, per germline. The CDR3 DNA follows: TGTGCCAGCAGCTTAGATGTAAGCGAAGGATATAGCAATCAGCCCCAGCATTTT. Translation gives CASSLDVSEGYSNQPQHF.